What follows describes a single TCR beta chain. The data stem from a study of blood T cell repertoires in COVID-19. The germline V and J ends were trimmed by 0 bases and 6 bases, with 6 bases remaining between them. This CDR3 spans 14 amino acids. CDR1 KGHSH and CDR2 LQKENI come from the germline V gene. The protocol was immunoSEQ multiplex PCR, while the TCRdb copy is restricted to in-frame clones and leaves out a portion. This table has about 130,000 clones, about 72% appearing once. This sequence originates from a woman aged 65 to 85 with acute or convalescent COVID-19. Sequencing input: peripheral blood. The chain uses TRBV18 and TRBJ1-6; maybe TRBD1 (6 bases). In DNA form, the CDR3 reads TGTGCCAGCTCACCACCAGGGGGTAATTCACCCCTCCACTTT. As protein: CASSPPGGNSPLHF.